The clone carrying this T cell receptor beta chain has at least ten counts. Its antigen is not known. The CDR3 runs to 15 residues. V was trimmed by 2 bases and J by 6 bases, leaving 16 bases between them. Germline assignment: CDR1 SGHRS and CDR2 YFSETQ. The data were taken from a study of T-cell memory formation after mild COVID-19. Across the study: Clustering of TCRs was largely donor specific. Whole-study results and caveats: Those CD4+ clones that contracted were mainly in CM and EM (CD8+ ones in EMRA).

Using its own MiXCR run on the 5' RACE reads, TCRdb lists one record per CDR3 protein. The sample consists of approximately 290,000 distinct CDR3 sequences, roughly 15% of them appearing once. The chain is built from TRBV5-1 and TRBJ2-3, with D perhaps TRBD2 (5 bases). The receptor was isolated from a man between 18 and 29 years old who had mild COVID-19 (a few samples of this study predate the infection). Cell type and time point are not known. Sequencing input: PBMCs or a T cell subset sorted from them (not recorded which). CDR3 DNA sequence: TGCGCCAGCAGCTTTAAGGACTCAGAGCGTGATACGCAGTATTTT. It specifies CASSFKDSERDTQYF.